These T cell receptor beta chains were read from a single sample in a study of T cell responses to AZD1222 COVID-19 vaccine. TCRdb's table, derived via immunoSEQ multiplex PCR, lists solely in-frame clones and lacks some. The sample holds roughly 100,000 clones, less than 85% seen once. The sample in question was peripheral blood, obtained 28 days after the second AZD1222 dose. All receptors derive from an adult who received the AZD1222 COVID-19 vaccine. The CDR3 runs from the conserved cysteine through the conserved F or W. The D gene is left open where the match is weak. Rows may omit the clone size; those that give it use once, few, many or a size class.

CDR3aa	CDR3nt	d_gene	v_gene	j_gene	abundance
CASSFLGTGQRNTIYF	TGTGCCAGCAGCTTTCTCGGGACAGGGCAAAGAAACACCATATATTTT	TRBD1	TRBV7-9	TRBJ1-3	NA
CASSEIGIGQPQHF	TGTGCCAGCAGTGAAATAGGAATAGGTCAGCCCCAGCATTTT	NA	TRBV6-1	TRBJ1-5	NA
CASSVGGLAADTQYF	TGTGCCAGCAGCGTAGGTGGGCTAGCAGCAGATACGCAGTATTTT	NA	TRBV9	TRBJ2-3	NA
CASSELAGGLYNEQFF	TGTGCCAGCAGTGAACTAGCGGGGGGCCTCTACAATGAGCAGTTCTTC	TRBD2	TRBV6-1	TRBJ2-1	few
CASSPPRESLSEQYF	TGTGCCAGCAGCCCCCCACGGGAGTCCTTAAGCGAGCAGTACTTC	NA	TRBV7-9	TRBJ2-7	once
CASSLTGTYEQYF	TGTGCCAGCAGCCTGACAGGGACCTACGAGCAGTACTTC	TRBD1	TRBV6-5	TRBJ2-7	NA
CASRGTANTEAFF	TGTGCCAGCAGGGGGACAGCGAACACTGAAGCTTTCTTT	TRBD1	TRBV11-2	TRBJ1-1	NA
CASSIGWGRGYTF	TGTGCCAGTAGTATAGGGTGGGGGCGAGGCTACACCTTC	NA	TRBV19	TRBJ1-2	NA
CASSPSSGGNTEAFF	TGTGCCAGCAGTCCGTCATCAGGCGGGAACACTGAAGCTTTCTTT	NA	TRBV6-2/TRBV6-3	TRBJ1-1	NA
CASSLYQGRSYNEQFF	TGTGCCAGCAGCTTATATCAGGGTCGATCCTACAATGAGCAGTTCTTC	NA	TRBV7-9	TRBJ2-1	NA
CASSGGYGYTF	TGTGCCAGCAGTGGGGGATATGGCTACACCTTC	NA	TRBV12-3/TRBV12-4	TRBJ1-2	NA
CASWTSGTYEQYF	TGTGCCAGCTGGACTAGCGGGACCTACGAGCAGTACTTC	TRBD2	TRBV6-5	TRBJ2-7	NA
CASSLEGSAGGAYNEQFF	TGTGCCAGCAGCTTAGAGGGTAGCGCGGGGGGGGCTTACAATGAGCAGTTCTTC	TRBD2	TRBV11-2	TRBJ2-1	NA
CASSPNERNAYEQYF	TGTGCCAGCAGCCCGAATGAGAGAAATGCCTACGAGCAGTACTTC	NA	TRBV9	TRBJ2-7	NA
CASSSSTTSSFTYNEQFF	TGCGCCAGCAGCTCGTCGACAACTAGCTCCTTTACCTACAATGAGCAGTTCTTC	NA	TRBV5-1	TRBJ2-1	NA
CASSSLYPEAFF	TGTGCCAGCAGTTCCCTCTACCCTGAAGCTTTCTTT	NA	TRBV28	TRBJ1-1	NA
CATFMKSSYNEQFF	TGTGCCACCTTCATGAAAAGCTCCTACAATGAGCAGTTCTTC	NA	TRBV6-5	TRBJ2-1	NA
CASSLAGQGNVLTF	TGTGCCAGCAGCTTGGCGGGACAGGGAAACGTCCTGACTTTC	TRBD1	TRBV11-2	TRBJ2-6	NA
CAISEVLNSPLHF	TGTGCCATCAGTGAAGTTCTGAATTCACCCCTCCACTTT	NA	TRBV10-3	TRBJ1-6	few
CASSPGGRSNQPQHF	TGTGCCAGCAGCCCCGGGGGTCGTAGCAATCAGCCCCAGCATTTT	NA	TRBV7-3	TRBJ1-5	few
CASSWTRQNTGELFF	TGTGCCAGCAGCTGGACCCGACAGAACACCGGGGAGCTGTTTTTT	NA	TRBV11-2	TRBJ2-2	once